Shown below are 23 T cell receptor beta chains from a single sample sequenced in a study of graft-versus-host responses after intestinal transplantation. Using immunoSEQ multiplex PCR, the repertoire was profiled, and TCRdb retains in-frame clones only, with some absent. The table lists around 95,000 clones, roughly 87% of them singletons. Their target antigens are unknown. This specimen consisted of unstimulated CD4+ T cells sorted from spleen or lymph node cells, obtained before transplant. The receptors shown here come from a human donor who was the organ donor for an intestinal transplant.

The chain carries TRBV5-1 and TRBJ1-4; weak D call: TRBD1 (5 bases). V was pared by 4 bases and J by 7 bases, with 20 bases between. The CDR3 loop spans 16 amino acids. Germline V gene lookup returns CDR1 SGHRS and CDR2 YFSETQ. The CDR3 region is CASSPGGSSAGEKLFF. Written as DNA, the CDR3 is TGCGCCAGCAGCCCGGGGGGATCCTCGGCGGGTGAAAAACTGTTTTTT.

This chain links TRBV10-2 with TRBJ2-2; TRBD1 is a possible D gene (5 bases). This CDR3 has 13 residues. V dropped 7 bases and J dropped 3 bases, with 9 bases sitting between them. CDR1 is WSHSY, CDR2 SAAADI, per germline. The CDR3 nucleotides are TGCGCCAGCAAGCGACAGTACACCGGGGAGCTGTTTTTT. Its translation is CASKRQYTGELFF.

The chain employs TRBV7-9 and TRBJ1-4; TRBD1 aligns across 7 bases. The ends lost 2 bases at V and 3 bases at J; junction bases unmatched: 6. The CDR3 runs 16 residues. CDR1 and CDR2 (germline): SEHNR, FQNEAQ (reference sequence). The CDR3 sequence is CASSLPSTGANEKLFF. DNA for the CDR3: TGTGCCAGCAGCTTACCAAGTACAGGGGCTAATGAAAAACTGTTTTTT.

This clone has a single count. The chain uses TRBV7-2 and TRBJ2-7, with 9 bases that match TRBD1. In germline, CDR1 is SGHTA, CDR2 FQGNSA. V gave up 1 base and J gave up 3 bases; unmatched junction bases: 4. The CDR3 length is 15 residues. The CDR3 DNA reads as TGTGCCAGCAGCTTAGAGGACAGGGGAATCTACGAGCAGTACTTC. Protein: CASSLEDRGIYEQYF.

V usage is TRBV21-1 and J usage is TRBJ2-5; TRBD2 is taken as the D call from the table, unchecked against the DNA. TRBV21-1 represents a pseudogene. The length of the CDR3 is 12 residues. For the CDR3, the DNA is TGTGCCAGCAGCAAAGTAGAAGAGACCCAGTACTTC. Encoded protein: CASSKVEETQYF.

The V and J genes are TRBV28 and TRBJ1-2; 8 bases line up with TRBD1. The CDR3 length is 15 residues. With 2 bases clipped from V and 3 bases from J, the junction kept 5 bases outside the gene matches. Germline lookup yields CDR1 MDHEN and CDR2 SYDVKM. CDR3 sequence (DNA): TGTGCCAGCAGTTTACGGGACAGGCCTTACTATGGCTACACCTTC. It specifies CASSLRDRPYYGYTF.

CDR3 sequence: CASSSTGWNYTEAFF. The CDR3 nucleotides read TGTGCCAGCAGCTCGACAGGGTGGAACTACACTGAAGCTTTCTTT. The chain employs TRBV13 and TRBJ1-1; 7 bases are a match to TRBD1. The CDR3 loop spans 15 amino acids. Germline lookup yields CDR1 PRHDT and CDR2 FYEKMQ (reference sequence). V dropped 4 bases and J dropped 3; count of bases not matched to a gene: 8.

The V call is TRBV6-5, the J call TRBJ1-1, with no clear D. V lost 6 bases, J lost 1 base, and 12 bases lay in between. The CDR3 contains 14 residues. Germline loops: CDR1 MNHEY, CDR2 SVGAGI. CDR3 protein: CASSPQAGNTEAFF. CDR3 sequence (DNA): TGTGCCAGCAGCCCCCAGGCAGGGAACACTGAAGCTTTCTTT.

The CDR3 loop is CASSLDGLAGGEQFF. CDR3 DNA sequence: TGTGCCAGCAGCTTAGACGGCCTAGCGGGAGGCGAGCAGTTCTTC. This chain connects TRBV11-2 to TRBJ2-1, with 11 bases aligning to TRBD2. The V segment lost 0 bases and the J segment 10 bases; nucleotides outside the gene matches: 5. This CDR3 contains 15 residues. Germline V CDR1 and CDR2: SGHAT, FQNNGV.

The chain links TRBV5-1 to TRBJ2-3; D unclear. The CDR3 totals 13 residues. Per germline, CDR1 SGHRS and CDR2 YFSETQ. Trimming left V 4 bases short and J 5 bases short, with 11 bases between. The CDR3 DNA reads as TGCGCCAGCAGCAGTTGGGCCCGAGATACGCAGTATTTT. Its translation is CASSSWARDTQYF.

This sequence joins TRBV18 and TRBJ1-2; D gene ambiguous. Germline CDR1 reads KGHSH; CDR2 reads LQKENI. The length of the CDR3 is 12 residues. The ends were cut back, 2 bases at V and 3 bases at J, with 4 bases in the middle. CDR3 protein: CASSPGYYGYTF. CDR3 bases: TGTGCCAGCTCACCAGGGTACTATGGCTACACCTTC.

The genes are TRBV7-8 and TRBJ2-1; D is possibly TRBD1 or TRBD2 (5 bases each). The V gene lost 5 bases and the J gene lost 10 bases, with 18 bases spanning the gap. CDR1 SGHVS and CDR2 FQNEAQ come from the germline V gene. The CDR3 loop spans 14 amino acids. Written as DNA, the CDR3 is TGTGCCAGCAGCGCGGTAAGGGGCCGAGGGGAGCAGTTCTTC. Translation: CASSAVRGRGEQFF.

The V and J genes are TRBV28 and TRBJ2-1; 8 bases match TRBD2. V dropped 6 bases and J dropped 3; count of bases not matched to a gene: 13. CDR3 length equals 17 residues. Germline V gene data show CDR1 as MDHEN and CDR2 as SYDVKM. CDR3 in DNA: TGTGCCAGCAGCCCAGGTGGGCGGGGGGTTCACTACAATGAGCAGTTCTTC. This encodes CASSPGGRGVHYNEQFF.

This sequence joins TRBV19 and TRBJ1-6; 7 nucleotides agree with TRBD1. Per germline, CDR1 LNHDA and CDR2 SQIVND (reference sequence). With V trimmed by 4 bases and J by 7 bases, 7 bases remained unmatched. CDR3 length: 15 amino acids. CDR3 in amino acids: CASSNRDRENSPLHF. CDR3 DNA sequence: TGTGCCAGTAGTAATAGGGACAGAGAGAATTCACCCCTCCACTTT.

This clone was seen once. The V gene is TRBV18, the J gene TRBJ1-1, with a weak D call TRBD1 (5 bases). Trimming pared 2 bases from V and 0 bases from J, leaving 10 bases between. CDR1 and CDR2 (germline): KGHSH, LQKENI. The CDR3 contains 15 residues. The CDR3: CASSPNWGLNTEAFF. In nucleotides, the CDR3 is TGTGCCAGCTCACCAAATTGGGGCCTGAACACTGAAGCTTTCTTT.

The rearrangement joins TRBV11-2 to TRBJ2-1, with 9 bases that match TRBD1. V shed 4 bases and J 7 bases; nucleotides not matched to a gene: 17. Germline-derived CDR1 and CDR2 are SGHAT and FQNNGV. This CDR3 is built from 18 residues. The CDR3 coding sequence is TGTGCCAGCAGCTCCAATATTCTCACCGGGACAGGGAGAAATGAGCAGTTCTTC. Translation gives CASSSNILTGTGRNEQFF.

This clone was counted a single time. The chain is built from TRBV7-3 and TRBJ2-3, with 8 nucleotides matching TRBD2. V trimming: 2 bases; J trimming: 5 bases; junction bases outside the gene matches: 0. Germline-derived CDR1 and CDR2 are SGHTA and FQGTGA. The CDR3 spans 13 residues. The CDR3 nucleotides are TGTGCCAGCAGCTTAGCGGGGGGAGATACGCAGTATTTT. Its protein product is CASSLAGGDTQYF.

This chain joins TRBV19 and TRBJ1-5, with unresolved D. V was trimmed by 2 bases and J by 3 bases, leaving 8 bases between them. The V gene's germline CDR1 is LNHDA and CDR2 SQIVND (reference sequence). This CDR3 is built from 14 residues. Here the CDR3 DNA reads TGTGCCAGTAGTATAAGCACGGACAATCAGCCCCAGCATTTT. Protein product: CASSISTDNQPQHF.

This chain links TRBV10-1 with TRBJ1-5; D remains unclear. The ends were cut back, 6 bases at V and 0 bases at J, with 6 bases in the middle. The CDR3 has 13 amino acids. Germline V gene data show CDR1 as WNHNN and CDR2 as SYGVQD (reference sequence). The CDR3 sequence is CASRGYSNQPQHF. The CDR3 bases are TGCGCCAGCAGGGGCTATAGCAATCAGCCCCAGCATTTT.

The CDR3: CASSVGPTNEKLFF. CDR3 DNA sequence: TGTGCCAGCAGTGTAGGCCCGACTAATGAAAAACTGTTTTTT. The genes are TRBV6-1 and TRBJ1-4; D unclear. The CDR3 is 14 amino acids. CDR1 and CDR2 from the germline V gene are MNHNS and SASEGT. V lost 4 bases to trimming and J lost 2 bases, with 8 bases between them.

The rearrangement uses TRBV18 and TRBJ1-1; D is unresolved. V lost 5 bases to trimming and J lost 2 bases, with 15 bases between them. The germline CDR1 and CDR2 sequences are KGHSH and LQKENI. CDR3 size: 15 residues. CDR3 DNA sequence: TGTGCCAGCTCATTACTCCCGACACTTAACACTGAAGCTTTCTTT. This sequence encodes CASSLLPTLNTEAFF.

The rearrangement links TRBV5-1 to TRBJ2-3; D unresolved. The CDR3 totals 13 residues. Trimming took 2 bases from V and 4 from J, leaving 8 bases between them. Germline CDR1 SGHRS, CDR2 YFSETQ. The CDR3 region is CASSLGQADTQYF. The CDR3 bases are TGCGCCAGCAGCTTAGGCCAGGCAGATACGCAGTATTTT. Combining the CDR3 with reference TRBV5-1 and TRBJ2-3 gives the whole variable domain KAGVTQTPRYLIKTRGQQVTLSCSPISGHRSVSWYQQTPGQGLQFLFEYFSETQRNKGNFPGRFSGRQFSNSRSEMNVSTLELGDSALYLCASSLGQADTQYFGPGTRLTVL.

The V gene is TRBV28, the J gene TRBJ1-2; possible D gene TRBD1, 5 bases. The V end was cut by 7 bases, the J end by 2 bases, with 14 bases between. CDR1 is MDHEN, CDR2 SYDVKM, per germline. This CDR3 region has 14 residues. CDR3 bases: TGTGCCAGCAACAGAGCGGGGGGAAACTATGGCTACACCTTC. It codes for CASNRAGGNYGYTF.